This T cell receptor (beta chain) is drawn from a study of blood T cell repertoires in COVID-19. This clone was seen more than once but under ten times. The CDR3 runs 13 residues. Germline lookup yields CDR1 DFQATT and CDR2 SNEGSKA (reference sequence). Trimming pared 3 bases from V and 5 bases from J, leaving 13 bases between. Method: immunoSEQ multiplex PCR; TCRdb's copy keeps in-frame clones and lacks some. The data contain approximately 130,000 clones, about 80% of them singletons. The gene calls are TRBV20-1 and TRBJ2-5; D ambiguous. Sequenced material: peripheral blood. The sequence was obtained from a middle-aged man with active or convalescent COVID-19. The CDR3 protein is CSASLARWETQYF. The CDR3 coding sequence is TGCAGTGCTAGTTTGGCTAGATGGGAGACCCAGTACTTC.